A selection of T cell receptor beta chains follows, all from one sample in a study of blood T cell repertoires in COVID-19. Here immunoSEQ multiplex PCR was the method, and the copy in TCRdb shows in-frame clones only, minus some. This sample has about 120,000 clones, with approximately 90% found just once. Sequences were obtained from peripheral blood. The receptor source for this set is a human donor with acute or convalescent COVID-19. The donor label of this sample is uncertain. Each CDR3 is given with its conserved first and last residue.

J | V | CDR3
TRBJ2-6 | TRBV4-2 | CASSQLGGAGANVLTF
TRBJ2-7 | TRBV5-1 | CASSSSPTGGMRSDEQYF
TRBJ1-1 | TRBV19 | CASSKFPGAGTEAFF
TRBJ2-7 | TRBV5-1 | CASSDPGGLYEQYF
TRBJ2-3 | TRBV10-3 | CAIKDRGPSDTQYF
TRBJ2-1 | TRBV19 | CASSLTGTSVSNEQFF
TRBJ1-2 | TRBV3-1/TRBV3-2 | CASSRNLRGFRGGYTF
TRBJ1-6 | TRBV7-2 | CASTPGQRPLAPLHF
TRBJ1-1 | TRBV11-3 | CASSLDGGDTEAFF
TRBJ2-1 | TRBV28 | CASSLINSGGVGGSYNEQFF
TRBJ2-5 | TRBV11-2 | CASSPGTSGKETQYF
TRBJ2-6 | TRBV10-3 | CAIRAGTGESGANVLTF
TRBJ1-4 | TRBV19 | CASDRGGTNEKLFF
TRBJ2-7 | TRBV18 | CASSPGTGSYEQYF
TRBJ1-1 | TRBV12-2 | CASRSERGMNTEAFF
TRBJ2-2 | TRBV19 | CASSQGHVSGELFF
TRBJ2-3 | TRBV6-5 | CASSAPGQGTDTQYF
TRBJ1-1 | TRBV5-1 | CASSPETIVGVNTEAFF
TRBJ1-5 | TRBV7-8 | CASSGGGRQPQHF
TRBJ2-3 | TRBV9 | CASSAWDSGSTDTQYF
TRBJ1-5 | TRBV2 | CASSVRYSNQPQHF
TRBJ1-1 | TRBV3-1/TRBV3-2 | CASSQGAGAFF
TRBJ2-6 | TRBV5-4 | CASSRGGRGANVLTF
TRBJ2-3 | TRBV30 | CALGEVNTQYF
TRBJ2-1 | TRBV6-1 | CASSEHGQFRSNEQFF
TRBJ1-1 | TRBV5-1 | CASSQQGVDTEAFF
TRBJ2-2 | TRBV5-1 | CASSFSGGDTGELFF
TRBJ1-5 | TRBV30 | CAWRHDSNQPQHF
TRBJ2-3 | TRBV3-1/TRBV3-2 | CASSDTGDRGDTQYF
TRBJ2-7 | TRBV19 | CASSWTSGPYEQYF
TRBJ2-7 | TRBV7-2 | CASSLTSRGLEQYF
TRBJ1-2 | TRBV28 | CASSWEGRARSVGYTF
TRBJ1-1 | TRBV5-1 | CASSLGSGGGEAFF